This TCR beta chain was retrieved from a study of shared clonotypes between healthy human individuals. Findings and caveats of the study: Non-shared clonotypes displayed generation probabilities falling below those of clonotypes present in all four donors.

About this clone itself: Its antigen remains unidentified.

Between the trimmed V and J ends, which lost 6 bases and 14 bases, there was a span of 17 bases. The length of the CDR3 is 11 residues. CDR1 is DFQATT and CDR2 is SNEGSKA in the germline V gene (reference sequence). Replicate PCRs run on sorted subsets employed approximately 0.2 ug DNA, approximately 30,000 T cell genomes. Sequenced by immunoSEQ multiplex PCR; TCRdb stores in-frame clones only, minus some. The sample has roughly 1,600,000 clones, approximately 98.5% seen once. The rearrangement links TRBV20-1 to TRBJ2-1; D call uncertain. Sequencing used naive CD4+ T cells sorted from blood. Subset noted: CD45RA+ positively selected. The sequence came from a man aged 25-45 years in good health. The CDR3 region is CSAAEAQLKFF. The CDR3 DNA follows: TGCAGTGCCGCCGAGGCCCAACTGAAGTTCTTC.